A single sample is the source of the 28 T cell receptor beta chains below, sequenced in a study of T-cell reconstitution after alpha-beta-depleted transplantation in children. Unique molecular identifiers featured in how the TCRbeta library was prepared. TCRdb passed the PCR reads through MiXCR, listing each CDR3 protein once. The sample lists 350,000 to 450,000 distinct CDR3 sequences; about 20% were seen once. Source: PBMCs from the stem cell graft donor, taken from the stem cell graft. These receptors were taken from a human donor who donated a stem cell graft to a child with acute myeloid leukemia.

This clonotype has ten or more counts. The chain uses TRBV20-1 and TRBJ2-7; D is perhaps TRBD1 or TRBD2 (5 bases each). This CDR3 region has 12 residues. Trimming took off 2 bases at V and 5 bases at J, with 10 bases between the two ends. Germline CDR1 DFQATT, CDR2 SNEGSKA (reference sequence). For the CDR3, the DNA is TGCAGTGCTAGACTAAGGGACCACGAGCAGTACTTC. Its translation is CSARLRDHEQYF.

This clonotype has a count of ten or more. The V gene is TRBV24-1, the J gene TRBJ2-1; TRBD1 might be the D (7 bases). Trimming left V 3 bases short and J 4 bases short, with 15 bases between. This CDR3 region has 16 residues. Germline loops: CDR1 KGHDR, CDR2 SFDVKD. For the CDR3, the DNA is TGTGCCACCAGTGATCAGGGGGGACGGCAGTACAATGAGCAGTTCTTC. Its translation: CATSDQGGRQYNEQFF.

In this sample, this clonotype turned up a few times. The rearrangement joins TRBV6-2 or TRBV6-3 to TRBJ2-7, with 8 bases identical to TRBD1. Germline assignment: CDR1 MNHEY and CDR2 SVGEGT. CDR3 length: 13 amino acids. V lost 8 bases, J lost 2 bases, and 5 bases stayed unmatched. The CDR3 protein is CASGTGFPYEQYF. CDR3 DNA: TGTGCCAGCGGGACAGGATTCCCCTACGAGCAGTACTTC.

This clonotype showed up just a few times. The J gene is TRBJ2-7, the V gene TRBV7-9; tentative D call: TRBD1 (5 bases). This CDR3 comprises 12 residues. The germline V and J ends were trimmed by 7 bases and 3 bases, with 10 bases remaining between them. Germline values: CDR1 SEHNR, CDR2 FQNEAQ (reference sequence). The CDR3 nucleotides are TGTGCCAGCAACTCCGACAGCTACGAGCAGTACTTC. Amino acids: CASNSDSYEQYF.

This clonotype showed up many times. This chain uses TRBV28 with TRBJ2-1, with D uncertain. Germline CDR1 and CDR2: MDHEN and SYDVKM. The CDR3 sequence is 11 residues long. Trimming took off 3 bases at V and 5 bases at J, with 2 bases between the two ends. As DNA, the CDR3 is TGTGCCAGCAGTTTTGACAATGAGCAGTTCTTC. Translating gives CASSFDNEQFF.

The table lists this clonotype with a few counts. This chain uses TRBV7-9 with TRBJ2-7; a weak D match, TRBD2 (5 bases). Deletions cut 5 bases from V and 4 bases from J, with 18 bases between. The CDR3 loop spans 15 amino acids. In germline, CDR1 is SEHNR, CDR2 FQNEAQ (reference sequence). The CDR3 spells CASSLSIGIEYEQYF. DNA of the CDR3: TGTGCCAGCAGCCTTAGTATCGGGATCGAATACGAGCAGTACTTC.

This clonotype was observed many times. This chain connects TRBV12-3 or TRBV12-4 to TRBJ2-7; the D gene is possibly TRBD1 (6 bases). V was shortened by 7 bases and J by 5 bases, with 18 bases between the two germline ends. CDR3 size: 14 residues. CDR3 region: CASNDGTRQHEQYF. DNA for the CDR3: TGTGCCAGCAACGACGGGACACGACAGCACGAGCAGTACTTC.

This clonotype was seen a few times. The gene calls are TRBV28 and TRBJ2-5; D is perhaps TRBD2 (6 bases). This CDR3 comprises 18 residues. Trimming left V 2 bases short and J 5 bases short, with 24 bases between. Germline V CDR1 and CDR2: MDHEN, SYDVKM. The CDR3 is CASSLDGGLKLPKETQYF. The CDR3 region has the DNA TGTGCCAGCAGTTTAGATGGAGGACTAAAGCTACCCAAGGAGACCCAGTACTTC.

This chain uses TRBV28 with TRBJ2-7; perhaps TRBD2 as D (6 bases). The CDR3 totals 13 residues. V gave up 5 bases and J gave up 1 base, with 9 bases separating them. The germline CDR1 and CDR2 sequences are MDHEN and SYDVKM. CDR3 sequence reads: CASSRDFSYEQYF. The CDR3 DNA follows: TGTGCCAGCAGTCGGGACTTTTCCTACGAGCAGTACTTC.

The chain uses TRBV20-1 and TRBJ2-1, with D perhaps being TRBD1 or TRBD2 (5 bases each). Trimming took 0 bases from V and 4 from J, leaving 16 bases between them. Germline V gives CDR1 DFQATT, CDR2 SNEGSKA (reference sequence). CDR3 length equals 16 residues. The CDR3 coding sequence is TGCAGTGCTAGAGATGGGTGGGCCAGGGAGTACAATGAGCAGTTCTTC. It specifies CSARDGWAREYNEQFF.

The V call is TRBV12-3 or TRBV12-4, the J call TRBJ2-5; 11 bases agree with TRBD1. Trimming cost V 6 bases and J 2 bases; bases outside gene matches: 5. This CDR3 contains 15 residues. The CDR3 loop is CASRPGTGGQETQYF. The CDR3 DNA reads as TGTGCCAGCAGGCCCGGGACAGGGGGTCAAGAGACCCAGTACTTC.

The chain combines TRBV12-3 or TRBV12-4 with TRBJ2-4, with D perhaps matching TRBD1 or TRBD2 (5 bases each). There are 14 residues in the CDR3. Trimming left V 5 bases short and J 11 bases short, with 19 bases between. The CDR3 loop reads CASSLQVLGVVQYF. The DNA of the CDR3 is TGTGCCAGCAGTCTACAGGTCCTCGGGGTTGTTCAGTACTTC.

Only a few counts were recorded for this clonotype. The chain is built from TRBV12-3 or TRBV12-4 and TRBJ2-1, with TRBD2 matching 10 bases. J was trimmed by 8 bases and V by 5 bases; bases with no gene match: 9. The CDR3 has 15 amino acids. The CDR3 nucleotides read TGTGCCAGCAGTCACAGCGGGAGGGGAGGCGATGAGCAGTTCTTC. Translated: CASSHSGRGGDEQFF.

The V and J genes are TRBV5-1 and TRBJ2-1; the D is unclear. Germline V CDR1 and CDR2: SGHRS, YFSETQ. The length of the CDR3 is 15 residues. V was trimmed by 4 bases and J by 0 bases, leaving 11 bases between them. CDR3 sequence (DNA): TGCGCCAGCAGCCTGAGGACGGACTCCTACAATGAGCAGTTCTTC. Protein product: CASSLRTDSYNEQFF. Complete variable domain (other parts from reference TRBV5-1 and TRBJ2-1): KAGVTQTPRYLIKTRGQQVTLSCSPISGHRSVSWYQQTPGQGLQFLFEYFSETQRNKGNFPGRFSGRQFSNSRSEMNVSTLELGDSALYLCASSLRTDSYNEQFFGPGTRLTVL.

This clonotype has at least ten counts. The chain couples TRBV3-1 to TRBJ2-1; D is unclear. Germline V gives CDR1 LGHDT, CDR2 YNNKEL (reference sequence). V lost 6 bases, J lost 7 bases, and 7 bases lay in between. The length of the CDR3 is 11 residues. CDR3 residues: CASSRSNEQFF. The CDR3 DNA follows: TGTGCCAGCAGTCGTTCGAATGAGCAGTTCTTC.

This rearrangement joins TRBV29-1 to TRBJ2-7, with D tentatively TRBD2 (5 bases). Germline V gene sequence: CDR1 SQVTM, CDR2 ANQGSEA. The CDR3 is 12 amino acids. With 7 bases removed from V and 2 bases from J, the gap between germline ends came to 12 bases. CDR3 sequence (DNA): TGCAGCGCGCGGACTGCCCCCTACGAGCAGTACTTC. Protein product: CSARTAPYEQYF.

The chain combines TRBV7-6 with TRBJ2-7; D is uncertain. V gave up 5 bases and J gave up 2 bases, with 19 bases separating them. Per the germline V gene, CDR1 is SGHVS and CDR2 is FNYEAQ. This CDR3 has 16 residues. The CDR3 region has the DNA TGTGCCAGCAGCGTATGGCCAGCGCAGAACGCCTACGAGCAGTACTTC. This translates into CASSVWPAQNAYEQYF. Combining the CDR3 with reference TRBV7-6 and TRBJ2-7 gives the whole variable domain GAGVSQSPRYKVTKRGQDVALRCDPISGHVSLYWYRQALGQGPEFLTYFNYEAQQDKSGLPNDRFSAERPEGSISTLTIQRTEQRDSAMYRCASSVWPAQNAYEQYFGPGTRLTVT.

V usage is TRBV12-3 or TRBV12-4 and J usage is TRBJ1-3; D uncertain. The V end lost 1 base, the J end lost 0 bases, and 7 bases lay between the germline ends. This CDR3 contains 15 residues. The CDR3 DNA reads as TGTGCCAGCAGTTTAGTAGGGATCTCTGGAAACACCATATATTTT. Translated: CASSLVGISGNTIYF.

The rearrangement joins TRBV7-9 to TRBJ2-7, with TRBD2 matching over 7 bases. Trimming at V came to 0 bases and at J to 3 bases, leaving 5 bases not matched to a gene. CDR1 is SEHNR, CDR2 FQNEAQ, per germline (reference sequence). The CDR3 has 15 residues. CDR3 sequence: CASSLAGTNHYEQYF. CDR3 DNA sequence: TGTGCCAGCAGCTTAGCCGGGACTAATCACTACGAGCAGTACTTC.

V and J are TRBV28 and TRBJ2-7; D remains ambiguous. Trimming shortened V by 3 bases and J by 3 bases, and 12 bases separated the two germline ends. CDR3 length: 14 residues. Per the germline V gene, CDR1 is MDHEN and CDR2 is SYDVKM. CDR3 coding DNA: TGTGCCAGCAGTTTTACAAAAGAAGGCTACGAGCAGTACTTC. Translated: CASSFTKEGYEQYF.

In this sample, this clonotype turned up many times. The chain combines TRBV20-1 with TRBJ2-3, with 8 bases lining up with TRBD1. The CDR3 covers 15 residues. The V segment lost 2 bases and the J segment 2 bases; nucleotides outside the gene matches: 6. Germline CDR1 DFQATT, CDR2 SNEGSKA (reference sequence). The CDR3 loop reads CSARNAGGATDTQYF. CDR3 bases: TGCAGTGCTAGAAACGCAGGGGGCGCCACAGATACGCAGTATTTT.

This clonotype showed up just a few times. This rearrangement joins TRBV12-3 or TRBV12-4 to TRBJ1-2; no clear D. V lost 3 bases to trimming and J lost 0 bases, with 8 bases between them. CDR3 length equals 14 residues. The CDR3 DNA reads TGTGCCAGCAGTTTGTCCCCAGCTAACTATGGCTACACCTTC. Its protein is CASSLSPANYGYTF.

This clonotype was counted only a few times. The chain is built from TRBV25-1 and TRBJ2-2; 7 positions agree with TRBD1. Germline V gene data show CDR1 as MGHDK and CDR2 as SYGVNS. The CDR3 covers 14 residues. V trimming: 6 bases; J trimming: 6 bases; junction bases outside the gene matches: 7. The CDR3 DNA reads TGTGCCAGCAGGGAACAGGGGTACGCCGGGGAGCTGTTTTTT. Translated, it gives CASREQGYAGELFF.

This clonotype was seen a few times. The J gene is TRBJ2-5, the V gene TRBV28, with D possibly being TRBD2 (5 bases). V was clipped by 5 bases and J by 3 bases, with 13 bases between them. The germline V gene has CDR1 MDHEN and CDR2 SYDVKM. This CDR3 spans 14 amino acids. In DNA form, the CDR3 reads TGTGCCAGCAGTGAAGGGCTAGCTAAAGAGACCCAGTACTTC. Residues: CASSEGLAKETQYF.

This clonotype was seen only a few times. The chain uses TRBV6-1 and TRBJ2-6, with D possibly being TRBD2 (5 bases). Germline CDR1 is MNHNS and CDR2 is SASEGT. This CDR3 contains 15 residues. Deletions cut 3 bases from V and 2 bases from J, with 8 bases between. In DNA form, the CDR3 reads TGTGCCAGCAGTGAGGGGAGCACTGGGGCCAACGTCCTGACTTTC. Amino acids: CASSEGSTGANVLTF.

This clonotype was detected many times. The chain combines TRBV28 with TRBJ2-7; perhaps TRBD1 as D (6 bases). Germline V gives CDR1 MDHEN, CDR2 SYDVKM. The CDR3 sequence is 13 residues long. V was shortened by 6 bases and J by 5 bases, with 14 bases between the two germline ends. CDR3 loop: CASRNRVRNEQYF. Here the CDR3 DNA reads TGTGCCAGCAGGAACAGGGTTAGGAACGAGCAGTACTTC.

This clonotype was detected ten times or more. CDR3 amino acids: CSVVQETQYF. For the CDR3, the DNA is TGCAGCGTTGTCCAAGAGACCCAGTACTTC. This chain connects TRBV29-1 to TRBJ2-5; D uncertain. The CDR3 runs to 10 residues. Trimming took off 4 bases at V and 1 base at J, with 1 base between the two ends. Germline V gives CDR1 SQVTM, CDR2 ANQGSEA.

This clonotype was counted ten times or more. Here the CDR3 DNA reads TGTGCCAGCAGGTCTCTAGCGGGGTACAATGAGCAGTTCTTC. Encoded protein: CASRSLAGYNEQFF. The gene calls are TRBV6-1 and TRBJ2-1; 9 bases match TRBD2. This CDR3 has 14 amino acids. CDR1 MNHNS and CDR2 SASEGT come from the germline V gene. V lost 6 bases, J lost 4 bases, and 4 bases stayed unmatched.